These 25 T cell receptor beta chains came from one sample sequenced in a study of low-dose radiotherapy and immunotherapy resistance in tumors. TRAV- and TRBV-specific primers were used for first-strand cDNA, which covered alpha and beta chains. For amplifying TCRs, the PCR ran for roughly 20 cycles with Phusion, which was used together with a constant-region primer and the adapter on the V primers. TCRdb ran MiXCR on the reads and lists one entry per CDR3 protein. The sample has 70,000 to 90,000 distinct CDR3 sequences, 15% to 20% seen once. The time point: before trial treatment. Sequences were derived from PBMCs, sampled before treatment. These receptors came from a male donor with prostate cancer.

This clonotype has ten or more counts. Written as DNA, the CDR3 is TGTGCCAGCAGCCAAGCCCGGACTAGCGGGGAGGAGCAGTTCTTC. It yields the protein CASSQARTSGEEQFF. The rearrangement joins TRBV3-1 to TRBJ2-1; 12 bases are shared with TRBD2. This CDR3 is 15 amino acids long. The junction had 5 bases not matched to a gene; V was cut back by 1 base and J by 10 bases. Germline V CDR1 and CDR2: LGHDT, YNNKEL (reference sequence).

The table lists this clonotype with a few counts. The chain combines TRBV6-1 with TRBJ2-3; the D gene is possibly TRBD2 (6 bases). V lost 2 bases, J lost 3 bases, and 18 bases lay in between. The V gene's germline CDR1 is MNHNS and CDR2 SASEGT. The CDR3 is made up of 17 amino acids. CDR3 residues: CASSEPALALGTDTQYF. The CDR3 DNA reads TGTGCCAGCAGTGAACCGGCGCTAGCGTTGGGAACAGATACGCAGTATTTT.

Ten or more counts support this clonotype. The chain combines TRBV2 with TRBJ1-1; D gene unclear. The CDR3 sequence is 19 residues long. Trimming stripped 8 bases from V and 1 base from J, with 29 bases between. Germline CDR1 and CDR2: SNHLY and FYNNEI. This CDR3 reads CASRRRVTVMMMENTEAFF. In DNA form, the CDR3 reads TGTGCCAGCCGGAGGCGGGTCACGGTCATGATGATGGAGAACACTGAAGCTTTCTTT.

This rearrangement joins TRBV5-1 to TRBJ2-2; D is possibly TRBD1 (5 bases). The germline V gene encodes CDR1 SGHRS and CDR2 YFSETQ. Trimming took off 4 bases at V and 3 bases at J, with 7 bases between the two ends. The CDR3 loop spans 13 amino acids. The CDR3, as DNA: TGCGCCAGCAGCCCGACAGACACCGGGGAGCTGTTTTTT. Translating gives CASSPTDTGELFF. Variable domain in full (rest from reference TRBV5-1 and TRBJ2-2): KAGVTQTPRYLIKTRGQQVTLSCSPISGHRSVSWYQQTPGQGLQFLFEYFSETQRNKGNFPGRFSGRQFSNSRSEMNVSTLELGDSALYLCASSPTDTGELFFGEGSRLTVL.

There are many counts of this clonotype. The chain joins TRBV5-1 to TRBJ2-2; tentative D call: TRBD1 (5 bases). The ends were cut back, 1 base at V and 0 bases at J, with 10 bases in the middle. This CDR3 spans 16 amino acids. Germline V gene lookup returns CDR1 SGHRS and CDR2 YFSETQ. The CDR3 DNA reads as TGCGCCAGCAGCTTGCCAGGGCTCGCGAACACCGGGGAGCTGTTTTTT. This encodes CASSLPGLANTGELFF.

This clonotype appeared many times. The V and J genes are TRBV10-3 and TRBJ2-2; 7 bases are a match to TRBD1. With 7 bases clipped from V and 3 bases from J, the junction kept 5 bases outside the gene matches. CDR1 ENHRY and CDR2 SYGVKD come from the germline V gene. The CDR3 has 14 residues. This CDR3 reads CAINSQGDTGELFF. CDR3 nucleotide sequence: TGTGCCATCAATTCCCAGGGGGACACCGGGGAGCTGTTTTTT.

Details on this clonotype: A far more abundant clone sits one base away, making this likely a read error. The rearrangement links TRBV5-1 to TRBJ2-7; D tentatively reads TRBD1 or TRBD2 (6 bases each). The CDR3 is made up of 13 amino acids. The V end was cut by 1 base, the J end by 7 bases, with 12 bases between. Germline V gene sequence: CDR1 SGHRS, CDR2 YFSETQ. The CDR3 coding sequence is TGCGCCAGCAGCTTGACGGGGGACAATGAGCAGTACTTC. Protein: CASSLTGDNEQYF.

This clonotype was picked up many times. This rearrangement joins TRBV25-1 to TRBJ1-4; D call uncertain. Trimming removed 7 bases at V and 7 bases at J, with 7 bases between. The germline gives CDR1 MGHDK, CDR2 SYGVNS. The CDR3 is 11 residues long. The CDR3 here is CASNFGEKLFF. The CDR3 DNA sequence: TGTGCCAGCAATTTTGGTGAAAAACTGTTTTTT.

This clonotype was recorded at least ten times. The chain combines TRBV20-1 with TRBJ1-6, with D possibly matching TRBD1 (6 bases). CDR1 is DFQATT and CDR2 is SNEGSKA in the germline V gene (reference sequence). The CDR3 runs to 15 residues. Trimming removed 2 bases at V and 9 bases at J, with 17 bases between. The CDR3 region has the DNA TGCAGTGCTAGACCACCGGGAGGGGGGACTTCACCCCTCCACTTT. It translates to CSARPPGGGTSPLHF.

In this sample, this clonotype turned up many times. CDR3 DNA sequence: TGCAGTGCTAGACCCATCCCGGGACAACAAGGCTACACCTTC. It yields the protein CSARPIPGQQGYTF. J is TRBJ1-2 and V is TRBV20-1, with D possibly TRBD1 on 6 matching bases. The V gene's germline CDR1 is DFQATT and CDR2 SNEGSKA (reference sequence). Trimming left V 2 bases short and J 8 bases short, with 18 bases between. The CDR3 totals 14 residues.

This clonotype was counted ten times or more. The chain is built from TRBV19 and TRBJ2-5, with 10 bases lining up with TRBD1. Germline V gene data show CDR1 as LNHDA and CDR2 as SQIVND (reference sequence). V dropped 10 bases and J dropped 5; count of bases not matched to a gene: 10. The CDR3 extends over 14 amino acids. The chain's CDR3 is CATGGDRGRETQYF. CDR3 bases: TGTGCCACTGGGGGTGACAGGGGGCGCGAGACCCAGTACTTC.

The sample holds many counts of this clonotype. V usage is TRBV29-1 and J usage is TRBJ2-1; 11 bases match TRBD1. The CDR3 has 14 residues. The J segment lost 6 bases and the V segment lost 4 bases, leaving 5 bases of the junction unmatched. CDR1 is SQVTM, CDR2 ANQGSEA, per germline. Written as DNA, the CDR3 is TGCAGCGTTGGTGGGACAGGGGGATTCAATGAGCAGTTCTTC. It yields the protein CSVGGTGGFNEQFF.

This clonotype was picked up a small number of times. The V and J genes are TRBV6-1 and TRBJ2-7; 9 bases agree with TRBD2. V shed 4 bases and J 0 bases; nucleotides not matched to a gene: 4. The CDR3 has 15 amino acids. Germline CDR1 reads MNHNS; CDR2 reads SASEGT. The CDR3 nucleotides read TGTGCCAGCAGTGCCGCGGGGGGGAACTCCTACGAGCAGTACTTC. It translates to CASSAAGGNSYEQYF.

In this sample, this clonotype turned up many times. The CDR3 sequence is CASSEDNEQFF. The CDR3 DNA follows: TGCGCCAGCAGTGAGGACAATGAGCAGTTCTTC. The J gene is TRBJ2-1, the V gene TRBV10-2; the D is unclear. The CDR3 is 11 residues long. V lost 2 bases and J lost 5, with 1 base in between. CDR1 WSHSY and CDR2 SAAADI come from the germline V gene.

Concerning this clonotype: A much larger clone sits a single nucleotide away, making a read error possible. The chain is built from TRBV7-9 and TRBJ2-1, with D possibly being TRBD2 (6 bases). This CDR3 has 14 amino acids. From germline, CDR1 is SEHNR and CDR2 FQNEAQ (reference sequence). The chain's CDR3 is CASSPSRELNEQSF. CDR3 coding DNA: TGTGCCAGCAGCCCCTCACGGGAGCTCAATGAGCAGTCCTTC.

On this clonotype: A read error is likely here: a far larger clone is one base away. The chain links TRBV11-2 to TRBJ2-1; 8 positions match TRBD1. CDR1 and CDR2 (germline): SGHAT, FQNNGV. The CDR3 has 15 residues. With 3 bases clipped from V and 10 bases from J, the junction kept 11 bases outside the gene matches. The CDR3 coding sequence is TGTGCCAGCAGCTTGCAGGGTGACAGGGGCGACGAGCAGTTCTTC. Its translation: CASSLQGDRGDEQFF.

At least ten counts were recorded for this clonotype. The V gene is TRBV6-1, the J gene TRBJ2-7, with TRBD1 matching over 8 bases. This CDR3 is built from 13 residues. The V and J ends lost 10 bases and 0 bases, in that order; junction bases with no gene match: 5. Germline V gene sequence: CDR1 MNHNS, CDR2 SASEGT. The CDR3, as DNA: TGTGCCATTCGACAGGGGAGCTCCTACGAGCAGTACTTC. As protein: CAIRQGSSYEQYF.

Points on this clonotype: This clone may be a read error of a much larger clone one base away. This CDR3 is CASSLGRSTYEQFF. CDR3 nucleotide sequence: TGTGCCAGCAGCTTAGGGAGATCTACCTACGAGCAGTTCTTC. This chain links TRBV11-1 with TRBJ2-1; D uncertain. The CDR3 consists of 14 residues. The germline V gene has CDR1 SGHAT and CDR2 FQDESV (reference sequence). V was pared by 1 base and J by 10 bases, with 14 bases between. Complete variable domain (other parts from reference TRBV11-1 and TRBJ2-1): EAEVAQSPRYKITEKSQAVAFWCDPISGHATLYWYRQILGQGPELLVQFQDESVVDDSQLPKDRFSAERLKGVDSTLKIQPAELGDSAMYLCASSLGRSTYEQFFGPGTRLTVL.

The chain employs TRBV25-1 and TRBJ2-3; D gene uncertain. CDR1 and CDR2 from the germline V gene are MGHDK and SYGVNS. The CDR3 is 13 amino acids. Between the trimmed V and J ends, which lost 6 bases and 1 base, there was a span of 8 bases. The CDR3 loop reads CASRQQRTDTQYF. The CDR3 bases are TGTGCCAGCAGACAGCAACGCACAGATACGCAGTATTTT.

Points on this clonotype: With a far larger clone one base away, a read error is the likely cause. Written as DNA, the CDR3 is TGTGTCAGCAGCTTGGGGGGACGGGGGGCCGATGGATCACCCCTCCACTTT. Encoded protein: CVSSLGGRGADGSPLHF. V usage is TRBV5-3 and J usage is TRBJ1-6; possible D gene TRBD1, 6 bases. TRBV5-3 falls under the ORF class, with uncertain function. The CDR3 is 17 amino acids.

The chain uses TRBV6-2 or TRBV6-3 and TRBJ2-4; TRBD1 is a possible D gene (6 bases). The length of the CDR3 is 17 residues. The V gene lost 5 bases and the J gene lost 7 bases, with 24 bases spanning the gap. Germline CDR1 reads MNHEY; CDR2 reads SVGEGT. Here the CDR3 reads CASSEFVAPRQGNIQYF. The CDR3 DNA reads TGTGCCAGCAGTGAATTCGTGGCACCCCGGCAGGGGAACATTCAGTACTTC.

V and J are TRBV27 and TRBJ1-4; D unresolved. The CDR3 has 15 amino acids. Germline V gives CDR1 MNHEY, CDR2 SMNVEV (reference sequence). V lost 3 bases, J lost 1 base, and 9 bases lay in between. This chain's CDR3 is CASSFGPKTNEKLFF. The DNA of the CDR3 is TGTGCCAGCAGTTTTGGCCCCAAAACTAATGAAAAACTGTTTTTT.

This clonotype was detected ten times or more. For the CDR3, the DNA is TGCGCCAGCGGCGGACAGGGGGGAGAGACCCAGTACTTC. It encodes CASGGQGGETQYF. The chain links TRBV5-1 to TRBJ2-5; 10 positions agree with TRBD1. Germline V gene sequence: CDR1 SGHRS, CDR2 YFSETQ. The CDR3 totals 13 residues. The ends lost 7 bases at V and 4 bases at J; junction bases unmatched: 4.

This clonotype was seen ten or more times. The V gene is TRBV20-1, the J gene TRBJ2-3, with TRBD2 as a possible D gene (6 bases). V was pared by 3 bases and J by 0 bases, with 10 bases between. The CDR3 is made up of 14 amino acids. Germline lookup yields CDR1 DFQATT and CDR2 SNEGSKA (reference sequence). This chain's CDR3 is CSASNGGSTDTQYF. The CDR3 region has the DNA TGCAGTGCTAGTAATGGGGGGAGCACAGATACGCAGTATTTT.

This clonotype showed up many times. The chain carries TRBV7-9 and TRBJ2-7; D possibly corresponds to TRBD2 (6 bases). CDR1 is SEHNR, CDR2 FQNEAQ, per germline (reference sequence). V lost 4 bases and J lost 2, with 21 bases in between. This CDR3 region has 17 residues. In nucleotides, the CDR3 is TGTGCCAGCAGCTCCATTCGGGGGAGGCAGAGAGCCTACGAGCAGTACTTC. Translating it yields CASSSIRGRQRAYEQYF.